The subject of this entry is one T cell receptor (beta chain). The V gene end was trimmed by 5 bases and the J gene end by 2 bases; junction bases not matched to a gene: 5. CDR3 size: 17 residues. CDR1 is KGHSH and CDR2 is LQKENI in the germline V gene. This sample stems from a study of blood T cell repertoires in COVID-19. Across the whole study: COVID-19 samples collected from the United States, Italy and Spain covered acute and convalescent phases. PBMCs, B-cell-depleted T cells, or T cells provided the cDNA or gDNA that made up the material.

Original handling: Estimates of nucleated cell counts were drawn from the amplification of reference gene primers. Method: immunoSEQ multiplex PCR; TCRdb's copy keeps in-frame clones and lacks some. The D gene and trimming were derived from the DNA, and the V and J assignments and clone size from that table. Here the sample spans 200,000 or so clones, around 80% being singletons. The specimen sequenced was peripheral blood. This receptor was identified in a man in his forties who had recovered from COVID-19. This chain uses TRBV18 with TRBJ2-3, with 15 bases fitting TRBD2. The DNA of the CDR3 is TGTGCCAGCTCATCCGGGACTAGCGGGAGGCACACAGATACGCAGTATTTT. Translation: CASSSGTSGRHTDTQYF.